This note documents a single TCR beta chain sequence. This sample was taken from a study of blood T cell repertoires in COVID-19. The trim removed 7 bases at V and 10 bases at J, leaving 5 bases unmatched. The CDR3 extends over 11 amino acids. Germline loops: CDR1 MNHEY, CDR2 SVGAGI. Sequenced by immunoSEQ multiplex PCR; TCRdb stores in-frame clones only, minus some. The data contain 60,000 to 95,000 clones, approximately 74% of them singletons. The sequence derives from a human donor with acute or convalescent COVID-19. The donor label of this sample is uncertain. The chain is built from TRBV6-5 and TRBJ1-1, with TRBD1 identical over 8 bases. The sample consisted of peripheral blood. The CDR3 loop is CASKEDRVAFF. The CDR3 DNA reads as TGTGCCAGCAAGGAGGACAGGGTAGCTTTCTTT.